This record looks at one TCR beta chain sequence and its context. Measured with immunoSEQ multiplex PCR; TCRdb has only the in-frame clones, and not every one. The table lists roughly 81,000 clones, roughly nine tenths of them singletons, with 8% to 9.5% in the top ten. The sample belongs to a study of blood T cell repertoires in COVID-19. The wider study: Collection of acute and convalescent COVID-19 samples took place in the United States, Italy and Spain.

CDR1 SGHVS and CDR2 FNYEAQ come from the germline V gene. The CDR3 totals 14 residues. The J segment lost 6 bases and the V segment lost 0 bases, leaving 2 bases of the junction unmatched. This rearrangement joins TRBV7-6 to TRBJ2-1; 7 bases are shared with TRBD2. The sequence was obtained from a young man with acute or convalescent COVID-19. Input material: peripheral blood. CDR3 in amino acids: CASSLAPSGNEQFF. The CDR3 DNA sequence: TGTGCCAGCAGCTTAGCCCCTAGCGGCAATGAGCAGTTCTTC.